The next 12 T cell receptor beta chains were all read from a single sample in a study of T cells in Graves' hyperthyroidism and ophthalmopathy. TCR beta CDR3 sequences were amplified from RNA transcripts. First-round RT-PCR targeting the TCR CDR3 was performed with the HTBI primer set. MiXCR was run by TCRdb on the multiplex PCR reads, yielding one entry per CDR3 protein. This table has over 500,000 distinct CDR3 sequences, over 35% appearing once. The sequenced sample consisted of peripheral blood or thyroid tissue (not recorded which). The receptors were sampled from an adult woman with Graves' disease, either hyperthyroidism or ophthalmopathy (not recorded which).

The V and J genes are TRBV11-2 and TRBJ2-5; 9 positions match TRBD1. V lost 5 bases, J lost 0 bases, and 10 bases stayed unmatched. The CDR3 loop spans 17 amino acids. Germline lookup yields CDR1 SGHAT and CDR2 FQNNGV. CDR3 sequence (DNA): TGTGCCAGCAGCCACGAACCGACAGGGGGATACCAAGAGACCCAGTACTTC. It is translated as CASSHEPTGGYQETQYF.

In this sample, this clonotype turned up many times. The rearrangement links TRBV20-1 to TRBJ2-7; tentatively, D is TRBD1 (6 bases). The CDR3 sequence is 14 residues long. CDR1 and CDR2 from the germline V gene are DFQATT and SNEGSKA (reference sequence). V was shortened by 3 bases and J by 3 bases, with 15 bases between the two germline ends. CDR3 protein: CSASHYRVSYEQYF. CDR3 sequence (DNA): TGCAGTGCTAGTCACTACAGGGTTAGCTACGAGCAGTACTTC.

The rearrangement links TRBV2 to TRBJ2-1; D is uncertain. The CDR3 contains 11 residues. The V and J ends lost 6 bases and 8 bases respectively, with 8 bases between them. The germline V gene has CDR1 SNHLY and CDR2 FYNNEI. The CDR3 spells CASSTKDEQFF. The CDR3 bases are TGTGCCAGCAGCACTAAGGATGAGCAGTTCTTC.

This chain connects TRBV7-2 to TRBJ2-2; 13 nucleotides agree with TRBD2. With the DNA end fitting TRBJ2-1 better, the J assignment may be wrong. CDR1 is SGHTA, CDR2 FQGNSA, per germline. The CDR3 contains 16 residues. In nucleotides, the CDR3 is TGTGCCAGCAGCGGACGGACTAGCGGGAGCTACAATGAGCAGTTCTTC. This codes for CASSGRTSGSYNEQFF.

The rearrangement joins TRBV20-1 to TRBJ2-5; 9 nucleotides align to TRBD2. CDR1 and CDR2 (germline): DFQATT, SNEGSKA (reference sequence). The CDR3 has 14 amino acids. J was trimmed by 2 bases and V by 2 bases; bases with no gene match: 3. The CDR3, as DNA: TGCAGTGCTAGAAGCGGGAGGACTCAAGAGACCCAGTACTTC. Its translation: CSARSGRTQETQYF.

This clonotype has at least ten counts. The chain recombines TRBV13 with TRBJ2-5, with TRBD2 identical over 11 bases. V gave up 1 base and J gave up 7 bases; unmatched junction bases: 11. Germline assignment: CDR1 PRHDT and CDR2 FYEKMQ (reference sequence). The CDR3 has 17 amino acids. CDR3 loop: CASSLATSGSTLGTQYF. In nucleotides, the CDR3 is TGTGCCAGCAGCTTAGCTACTAGCGGGAGTACTCTGGGGACCCAGTACTTC.

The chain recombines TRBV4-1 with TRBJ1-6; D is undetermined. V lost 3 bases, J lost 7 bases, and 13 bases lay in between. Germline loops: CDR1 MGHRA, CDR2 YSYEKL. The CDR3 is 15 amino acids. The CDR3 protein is CASSQIGLLNSPLHF. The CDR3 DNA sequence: TGCGCCAGCAGCCAGATAGGGTTACTCAATTCACCCCTCCACTTT.

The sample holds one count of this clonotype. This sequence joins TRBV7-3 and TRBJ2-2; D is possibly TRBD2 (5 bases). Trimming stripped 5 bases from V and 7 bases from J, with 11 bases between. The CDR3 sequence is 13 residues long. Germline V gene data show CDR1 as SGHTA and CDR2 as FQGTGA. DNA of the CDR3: TGTGCCAGCAGCAAAGCGGCGGGCGGGGAGCTGTTTTTT. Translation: CASSKAAGGELFF.

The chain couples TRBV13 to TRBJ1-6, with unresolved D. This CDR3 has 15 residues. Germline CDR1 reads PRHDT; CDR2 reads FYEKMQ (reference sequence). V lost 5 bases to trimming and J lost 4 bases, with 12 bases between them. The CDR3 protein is CASSTADLYNSPLHF. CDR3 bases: TGTGCCAGCAGCACCGCCGACTTATATAATTCACCCCTCCACTTT.

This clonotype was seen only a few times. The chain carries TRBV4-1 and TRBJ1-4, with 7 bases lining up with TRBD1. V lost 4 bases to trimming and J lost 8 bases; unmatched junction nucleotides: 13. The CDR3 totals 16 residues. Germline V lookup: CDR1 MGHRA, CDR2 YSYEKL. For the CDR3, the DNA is TGCGCCAGCAGCCGACCAGACAGGGCCGGGGGCGAAAAACTGTTTTTT. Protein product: CASSRPDRAGGEKLFF.

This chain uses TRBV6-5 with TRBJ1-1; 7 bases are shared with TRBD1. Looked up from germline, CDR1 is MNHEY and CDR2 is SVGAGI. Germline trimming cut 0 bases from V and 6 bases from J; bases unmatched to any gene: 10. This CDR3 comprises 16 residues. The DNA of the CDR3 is TGTGCCAGCAGTTACTCCGCGACAGGGACGACTGCTGAAGCTTTCTTT. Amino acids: CASSYSATGTTAEAFF.

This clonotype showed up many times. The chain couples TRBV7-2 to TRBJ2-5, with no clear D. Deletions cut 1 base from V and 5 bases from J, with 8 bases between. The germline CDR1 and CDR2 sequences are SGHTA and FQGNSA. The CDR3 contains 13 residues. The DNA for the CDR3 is TGTGCCAGCAGCTTAGGGGCTATGGAGACCCAGTACTTC. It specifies CASSLGAMETQYF.